This TCR beta chain was sequenced during a study of blood T cell repertoires in COVID-19. Study summary: The United States, Italy and Spain supplied acute and convalescent COVID-19 samples. Nucleic acid was either cDNA or gDNA, and it came from T cells, B-cell-depleted T cells, or PBMCs.

Per the original methods: Reference gene primer amplification in the assay estimated nucleated cell counts. Clones were read by immunoSEQ multiplex PCR, and TCRdb kept only the in-frame ones, dropping some. V, J and clone size are taken as reported in that table, and D and trimming were inferred from the DNA itself. Of a few hundred thousand clones detected, over 75% appear once; the ten largest clones hold around 2.5%. Trimming cost V 6 bases and J 8 bases, with 12 bases left between them. There are 12 residues in the CDR3. Germline values: CDR1 ENHRY, CDR2 SYGVKD. The chain recombines TRBV10-3 with TRBJ2-3; the D is unclear. Material for sequencing was peripheral blood. This receptor was taken from a woman in her fifties or sixties with acute or convalescent COVID-19. CDR3 amino acids: CAISPPGGTQYF. The CDR3 DNA reads as TGTGCCATCAGCCCCCCAGGTGGTACGCAGTATTTT.